The entry below gives a single TCR beta chain sequence along with its context. The data belong to a study of OX40 agonist ivuxolimab in advanced cancers. Turning to the study itself: Ivuxolimab was delivered to patients intravenously every 2 weeks at doses spanning 0.01 to 10 mg/kg. Earlier treatment with anti-PD-1, anti-PD-L1 or anti-CTLA-4 was permitted, and 30% to 40% had received some.

The method was immunoSEQ multiplex PCR; TCRdb's version includes in-frame clones alone and lacks a portion of them. The profile shows approximately 65,000 clones, roughly nine tenths of them singletons. Blood sampling was done at baseline, cycle 4 day 1, and cycle 7 day 1. CDR3 length: 13 amino acids. Looked up from germline, CDR1 is SGHDT and CDR2 is YYEEEE. V was trimmed by 1 base and J by 7 bases, leaving 12 bases between them. This rearrangement joins TRBV5-6 to TRBJ2-7; perhaps D is TRBD1 or TRBD2 (5 bases each). The origin of this receptor is an adult with an advanced solid tumor such as melanoma, head and neck, liver or kidney cancer. This sample comprised CD4+ or CD8+ T cells sorted from blood, obtained in a trial of the OX40 agonist ivuxolimab. CDR3 loop: CASSLTPEGEQYF. The CDR3 DNA is TGTGCCAGCAGCTTGACCCCCGAGGGGGAGCAGTACTTC. Filled out from reference TRBV5-6 and TRBJ2-7, the complete variable domain reads DAGVTQSPTHLIKTRGQQVTLRCSPKSGHDTVSWYQQALGQGPQFIFQYYEEEERQRGNFPDRFSGHQFPNYSSELNVNALLLGDSALYLCASSLTPEGEQYFGPGTRLTVT.